The clone carrying this TCR beta chain was seen many times. As yet, its antigen is unknown. Sequence at one end of the junction differs from germline and may be a read error. CDR3 length: 14 residues. Germline CDR1 KGHDR, CDR2 SFDVKD. These data belong to a study of neurological immune-mediated disorders. Study-wide results and limits: None of the CDR3 amino acid sequences in expanded clones turned up in more than one subject, which points to private repertoires in all groups.

The method for making cDNA was 5'RACE, and it used 10-nucleotide random UMIs. A single record per CDR3 protein comes from TCRdb applying MiXCR to the 5' RACE reads. This sample has tens of thousands of distinct CDR3 sequences, with 3% found just once. The chain couples TRBV24-1 to TRBJ1-1, with D possibly TRBD1 on 6 matching bases. The sequencing sample was made of PBMCs. This clonotype originated in a woman in her 50s with multiple sclerosis. The chain's CDR3 is CATSDTTGNAEAFF. CDR3 nucleotide sequence: TGTGCCACCAGTGATACCACAGGGAACGCTGAAGCTTTCTTT.